This T cell receptor (beta chain) was obtained from a study of blood T cell repertoires in COVID-19. V lost 3 bases, J lost 3 bases, and 11 bases lay in between. The CDR3 has 14 residues. In germline, CDR1 is SGHTA, CDR2 FQGNSA. The table came from immunoSEQ multiplex PCR; TCRdb's copy has only in-frame clones and leaves some out. This sample yields a few hundred thousand clones, of which approximately 85% are seen a single time; roughly 2.2% belongs to the top ten. The V gene is TRBV7-2, the J gene TRBJ1-1, with no clear D. Sequenced input: PBMCs or T cells enriched from blood (not recorded which). The receptor was isolated from a man aged 25 to 45 who had recovered from COVID-19. The CDR3 sequence is CASSFTEGYTEAFF. The CDR3, as DNA: TGTGCCAGCAGCTTTACCGAGGGTTACACTGAAGCTTTCTTT.